This is a list of T cell receptor beta chains from one sample in a study of cytomegalovirus exposure and HLA in healthy donors. Profiled with immunoSEQ multiplex PCR; TCRdb holds only in-frame clones, not every one. This sample carries 55,000 to 75,000 clones, approximately 95% of them seen once, and the ten largest clones take more than 6.5%. Source material: PBMCs. Every receptor here comes from a woman younger than 30 in good health and CMV-seropositive. The CDR3 runs from the conserved cysteine through the conserved F or W. The order of the fields is V gene, clone size, J gene, D gene, CDR3 length, CDR3 DNA, CDR3 protein. A D gene is named only where the DNA matches it firmly. A clone size is listed for some rows: how often the clone was seen (once, few, many), or a class if it is expanded.

>TRBV28|-|TRBJ1-1|TRBD1|13
TGTGCCAGCAGTTTACCGACAGGGTTAGAAGCTTTCTTT
CASSLPTGLEAFF
>TRBV27|once|TRBJ1-2|TRBD1|14
TGTGCCAGCAGGGGGCGGACAGGGAACTATGGCTACACCTTC
CASRGRTGNYGYTF
>TRBV15|-|TRBJ2-7|-|19
TGTGCCACCAGCAGAGAGGTCTCGAGGTGGCAGGGCCTCTCCTACGAGCAGTACTTC
CATSREVSRWQGLSYEQYF
>TRBV5-1|-|TRBJ1-4|-|17
TGCGCCAGCAGCTTGCCGGGAACCGCTGCAACTAATGAAAAACTGTTTTTT
CASSLPGTAATNEKLFF
>TRBV19|-|TRBJ1-1|-|13
TGTGCCAGTTCACTCACCGGGAACACTGAAGCTTTCTTT
CASSLTGNTEAFF
>TRBV28|-|TRBJ2-1|TRBD2|15
TGTGCCAGCAGTGAAACTAGCGGATATGACAATGAGCAGTTCTTC
CASSETSGYDNEQFF
>TRBV27|-|TRBJ2-1|TRBD2|14
TGTGCCAGCAGTTTATCGATGCGGGGGGATGAGCAGTTCTTC
CASSLSMRGDEQFF
>TRBV20-1|-|TRBJ2-1|-|10
TGCAGTGCTCAGGGTAATGAGCAGTTCTTC
CSAQGNEQFF
>TRBV6-5|-|TRBJ1-5|-|12
TGTGCCAGCAGCTCGGGGTCCGGGCCCCAGCATTTT
CASSSGSGPQHF
>TRBV28|-|TRBJ2-2|-|10
TGTGCCAGCAGGAGGGTGGAGCTGTTTTTT
CASRRVELFF
>TRBV7-3|-|TRBJ1-1|-|13
TGTGCCAGCAGCCCTGGGACAAACACTGAAGCTTTCTTT
CASSPGTNTEAFF
>TRBV28|-|TRBJ2-5|-|16
TGTGCCAGCAGTCTTTTACCGGGAGTGGTTCAAGAGACCCAGTACTTC
CASSLLPGVVQETQYF
>TRBV27|-|TRBJ2-5|-|14
TGTGCCAGCAGTTTACGGGGAAGTTTAGAGACCCAGTACTTC
CASSLRGSLETQYF